The sequence of this T cell receptor (beta chain) was determined in a study of blood T cell repertoires in COVID-19. At the level of the study: Some COVID-19 samples were acute and others convalescent; all came from the United States, Italy and Spain. Sample material is recorded as cDNA or gDNA derived from T cells, B-cell-depleted T cells, or PBMCs.

The CDR3 contains 14 residues. V lost 4 bases, J lost 7 bases, and 13 bases lay in between. Germline V CDR1 and CDR2: LGHDT, YNNKEL (reference sequence). Original data processing: Nucleated cell number was recorded as an estimate derived from reference gene primer amplification. Clones were sequenced by immunoSEQ multiplex PCR, and TCRdb holds only the in-frame ones, with some missing. That table is the source of V, J and clone size, and D and trimming were worked out from the DNA. The table includes roughly 100,000 clones, roughly 88% detected once. This sequence was found in a man older than 75 with acute or convalescent COVID-19. Sequencing was performed on peripheral blood. The chain links TRBV3-1 (or the pseudogene TRBV3-2) to TRBJ2-2; D perhaps matches TRBD1 (5 bases). CDR3 bases: TGTGCCAGCAGCCTTCCTGGACAACTCGGGGAGCTGTTTTTT. It encodes CASSLPGQLGELFF.